Listed below are T cell receptor beta chains from one sample, sequenced in a study of cytomegalovirus exposure and HLA in healthy donors. Assay: immunoSEQ multiplex PCR; the TCRdb copy retains only in-frame clones and omits some. The sample holds more than 80,000 clones; 65% to 85% are singletons and the top ten take 2.5% to 3.5%. Sequencing used PBMCs. All receptors derive from a male donor in good health and CMV-seropositive. Each CDR3 is given with its conserved first and last residue. A D gene is named only where the DNA matches it firmly. Clone size is stated in some rows and not others, as once, few, many or a class when expanded.

clone_size j_call d_call v_call cdr3_nt cdr3_aa
NA TRBJ1-1 NA TRBV14 TGTGCCAGCAGCCGACAGGAGAACACTGAAGCTTTCTTT CASSRQENTEAFF
NA TRBJ2-1 NA TRBV12-5 TGTGCTAGTGGATCGAGTCAGGCCGGGGGGCACAATGAGCAGTTCTTC CASGSSQAGGHNEQFF
NA TRBJ2-1 NA TRBV29-1 TGCAGCGTGGGGCGGGGATACAATGAGCAGTTCTTC CSVGRGYNEQFF
once TRBJ2-2 NA TRBV2 TGTGCCAGCACGACAGCGAACACCGGGGAGCTGTTTTTT CASTTANTGELFF
NA TRBJ2-7 TRBD2 TRBV30 TGTGCCTGGGCCGGGACTAGCGGGAGATTTATCTACGAGCAGTACTTC CAWAGTSGRFIYEQYF
NA TRBJ2-2 NA TRBV19 TGTGCCAGTAGTATAGTCCCGGGATTTGGTGGCGGGGAGCTGTTTTTT CASSIVPGFGGGELFF
NA TRBJ2-7 TRBD1 TRBV6-6 TGCGCCAGCAGCCGGGGACAGGGGACCTACGAGCAGTACTTC CASSRGQGTYEQYF
NA TRBJ1-5 NA TRBV7-8 TGTGCCAGCAGCTTGGTGGGACACCTCAATCAGCCCCAGCATTTT CASSLVGHLNQPQHF
NA TRBJ2-3 NA TRBV29-1 TGCAGCGTTGGTCCCGGCGGGGGCACAGATACGCAGTATTTT CSVGPGGGTDTQYF
NA TRBJ1-2 TRBD1 TRBV6-6 TGTGCCAGCAGTCCCCGGACAGGGGGCGACTATGGCTACACCTTC CASSPRTGGDYGYTF
NA TRBJ1-1 NA TRBV5-1 TGCGCCAGCAGCTCCGGGAACAGTATGAACACTGAAGCTTTCTTT CASSSGNSMNTEAFF
once TRBJ2-2 NA TRBV5-4 TGTGCCAGCAGCTTGGCTCGGAGTGGATCCGGGGAGCTGTTTTTT CASSLARSGSGELFF
NA TRBJ1-2 TRBD1 TRBV7-9 TGTGCCAGCAGCTTAGGGGACAGGGTGAACTATGGCTACACCTTC CASSLGDRVNYGYTF
NA TRBJ1-1 NA TRBV11-2 TGTGCCAGCAGCCAACAAGGACAGCACACTGAAGCTTTCTTT CASSQQGQHTEAFF
NA TRBJ2-7 TRBD2 TRBV7-2 TGTGCCAGCAGCTTAGAAGGGACTAACTCCTACGAGCAGTACTTC CASSLEGTNSYEQYF
NA TRBJ2-5 NA TRBV7-8 TGTGCCAGCAGCTTAGGGTGGCCGCAAGAGACCCAGTACTTC CASSLGWPQETQYF